This T cell receptor (beta chain) was captured by sequencing in a study of blood T cell repertoires in COVID-19. The V gene lost 0 bases and the J gene lost 0 bases, with 9 bases spanning the gap. This CDR3 spans 15 amino acids. Per the germline V gene, CDR1 is MNHNS and CDR2 is SASEGT. Measured with immunoSEQ multiplex PCR; TCRdb has only the in-frame clones, and not every one. In the table there are roughly 300,000 clones, over 75% of which are singletons. The chain joins TRBV6-1 to TRBJ2-7; D remains ambiguous. The receptor was isolated from a woman under 40 who had recovered from COVID-19. Material: PBMCs or T cells enriched from blood (not recorded which). The CDR3 nucleotides read TGTGCCAGCAGTGAAGCGGGTTGGAGCTCCTACGAGCAGTACTTC. Protein product: CASSEAGWSSYEQYF.